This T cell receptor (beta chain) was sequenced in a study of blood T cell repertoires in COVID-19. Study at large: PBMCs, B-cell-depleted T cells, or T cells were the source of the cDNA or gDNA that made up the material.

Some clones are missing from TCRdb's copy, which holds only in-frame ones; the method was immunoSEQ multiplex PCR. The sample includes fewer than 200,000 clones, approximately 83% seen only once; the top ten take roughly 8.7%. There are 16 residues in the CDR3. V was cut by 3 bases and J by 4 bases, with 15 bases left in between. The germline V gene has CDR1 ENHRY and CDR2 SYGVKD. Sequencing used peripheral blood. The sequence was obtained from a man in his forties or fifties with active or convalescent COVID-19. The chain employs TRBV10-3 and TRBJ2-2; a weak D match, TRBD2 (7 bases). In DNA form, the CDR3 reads TGTGCCATCAGTGACCGCTCGGGGGGCGGCACCGGGGAGCTGTTTTTT. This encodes CAISDRSGGGTGELFF.